One sample yielded the 28 T cell receptor beta chains listed below, sequenced in a study of CXCR3-negative and CXCR3-positive naive CD8 T cells. Findings of the study overall: Naive CXCR3-positive cells had TRB CDR3s more hydrophobic than those of CXCR3-negative naive cells.

The method, 5' RACE with UMI labels, was used to prepare the TRB cDNA libraries. From its re-call of the 5' RACE reads, TCRdb lists each CDR3 protein once, without DNA. Its table records tens of thousands of distinct CDR3 sequences. No antigens are known for them. Sequencing was performed on naive CXCR3+ CD8+ T cells from blood. Noted subset: CD45RO-CCR7+CD27+CD95- naive CD8+ T cells expressing CXCR3 (TNR3+). The receptors were gathered from a human donor in good health. Some clones in this sample may be carry-over from other donors' samples.

This chain connects TRBV28 to TRBJ2-7; the TRBD1 assignment by TCRdb is unverifiable without DNA. Germline CDR1 is MDHEN and CDR2 is SYDVKM. This CDR3 region has 16 residues. This chain's CDR3 is CASSFGGTGITYEQYF. Looking up the rest from reference TRBV28 and TRBJ2-7 gives the full variable domain: DVKVTQSSRYLVKRTGEKVFLECVQDMDHENMFWYRQDPGLGLRLIYFSYDVKMKEKGDIPEGYSVSREKKERFSLILESASTNQTSMYLCASSFGGTGITYEQYFGPGTRLTVT.

The V gene is TRBV29-1, the J gene TRBJ2-3; absent DNA, TCRdb's TRBD1 call cannot be checked. Germline CDR1 SQVTM, CDR2 ANQGSEA. The CDR3 has 14 residues. CDR3 amino acids: CSVDRDIDTDTQYF.

The chain combines TRBV19 with TRBJ1-2. Per germline, CDR1 LNHDA and CDR2 SQIVND (reference sequence). The CDR3 has 13 amino acids. The CDR3 loop reads CASSPDGNYGYTF.

The chain joins TRBV4-3 to TRBJ2-2. The CDR3 runs 13 residues. The germline V gene has CDR1 LGHNA and CDR2 YSLEER. The CDR3: CASSQGFPGELFF.

The gene calls are TRBV7-9 and TRBJ2-7; TCRdb outputs TRBD1, but without DNA this stays unchecked. This CDR3 is 14 amino acids long. From germline, CDR1 is SEHNR and CDR2 FQNEAQ (reference sequence). The CDR3 loop reads CASSWGHRPYEQYF.

This chain connects TRBV2 to TRBJ1-3; the TRBD1 assignment by TCRdb is unverifiable without DNA. There are 15 residues in the CDR3. Germline loops: CDR1 SNHLY, CDR2 FYNNEI. The chain's CDR3 is CASITGTGGSNTIYF.

CDR3 protein: CASSLWGPKEQYF. This chain connects TRBV6-2 or TRBV6-3 to TRBJ2-7; the D gene TCRdb calls, TRBD1, cannot be checked with no DNA. The CDR3 is 13 residues long. In germline, CDR1 is MNHEY, CDR2 SVGEGT.

The chain recombines TRBV5-1 with TRBJ2-2; TCRdb names TRBD1, which stays unverified in the absence of DNA. Germline V CDR1 and CDR2: SGHRS, YFSETQ. The CDR3 covers 14 residues. The CDR3 reads CASSLGQDEGELFF.

This rearrangement joins TRBV7-2 to TRBJ2-7; TCRdb selects TRBD1, and the lack of DNA leaves this call unchecked. Germline-derived CDR1 and CDR2 are SGHTA and FQGNSA. The CDR3 has 15 amino acids. This chain's CDR3 is CASSGGQLVSYEQYF.

The V call is TRBV4-3, the J call TRBJ2-5; lacking DNA, the TRBD2 call made by TCRdb goes unchecked. Germline-derived CDR1 and CDR2 are LGHNA and YSLEER. This CDR3 spans 17 amino acids. The CDR3 sequence is CASSQDSSGRARETQYF.

The chain couples TRBV6-5 to TRBJ2-1. This CDR3 comprises 16 residues. CDR1 and CDR2 from the germline V gene are MNHEY and SVGAGI. Here the CDR3 reads CASSYLPDGGNNEQFF.

The V and J genes are TRBV7-9 and TRBJ2-1; TCRdb's D gene call, TRBD2, goes unchecked for lack of DNA. Germline V gene sequence: CDR1 SEHNR, CDR2 FQNEAQ (reference sequence). The CDR3 covers 14 residues. CDR3 amino acids: CASSLSAARDEQFF.

The CDR3 loop reads CASSLGTGKEAFF. The chain has TRBV28 and TRBJ1-1; absent DNA, TCRdb's TRBD1 call cannot be checked. Germline V gene lookup returns CDR1 MDHEN and CDR2 SYDVKM. This CDR3 has 13 residues.

The chain uses TRBV27 and TRBJ2-3; TCRdb proposes TRBD1, but this gene call is untestable without DNA. Germline V gene sequence: CDR1 MNHEY, CDR2 SMNVEV (reference sequence). CDR3 length: 15 residues. The CDR3 here is CASSRSPTASDTQYF.

The gene calls are TRBV28 and TRBJ2-7; TCRdb designates TRBD1, a call that cannot be tested without DNA. The CDR3 totals 14 residues. CDR1 is MDHEN and CDR2 is SYDVKM in the germline V gene. The CDR3 loop reads CASRTNRVPYEQYF.

This sequence joins TRBV7-9 and TRBJ2-7; TCRdb gives TRBD2 as the D gene, but with no DNA this cannot be confirmed. The CDR3 has 14 amino acids. Germline lookup yields CDR1 SEHNR and CDR2 FQNEAQ (reference sequence). This chain's CDR3 is CASSLGLAVSEQYF.

The rearrangement joins TRBV9 to TRBJ2-3; no DNA is available, so the TRBD1 call from TCRdb remains unchecked. This CDR3 has 14 residues. The V gene's germline CDR1 is SGDLS and CDR2 YYNGEE. CDR3 region: CASSPSGGRNTQYF.

The V gene is TRBV9, the J gene TRBJ2-5; TCRdb names TRBD1, which stays unverified in the absence of DNA. Germline CDR1 reads SGDLS; CDR2 reads YYNGEE. The CDR3 loop spans 15 amino acids. CDR3 loop: CASSGSGQSQETQYF.

This sequence joins TRBV5-1 and TRBJ2-3; TCRdb's D call of TRBD2 is untestable without DNA. Per germline, CDR1 SGHRS and CDR2 YFSETQ. The CDR3 sequence is 15 residues long. CDR3 residues: CASSPSGSPQDTQYF.

The J gene is TRBJ2-7, the V gene TRBV5-1; without DNA, the TCRdb call of TRBD1 cannot be checked. The germline gives CDR1 SGHRS, CDR2 YFSETQ. This CDR3 has 14 amino acids. The CDR3 sequence is CASSVGQRKNEQYF. Looking up the rest from reference TRBV5-1 and TRBJ2-7 gives the full variable domain: KAGVTQTPRYLIKTRGQQVTLSCSPISGHRSVSWYQQTPGQGLQFLFEYFSETQRNKGNFPGRFSGRQFSNSRSEMNVSTLELGDSALYLCASSVGQRKNEQYFGPGTRLTVT.

The chain recombines TRBV10-3 with TRBJ2-7; the TCRdb call, TRBD1, lacks DNA for checking. Germline V gene lookup returns CDR1 ENHRY and CDR2 SYGVKD. This CDR3 has 11 residues. The CDR3 loop is CAISPGREQYF.

V usage is TRBV24-1 and J usage is TRBJ2-7. The length of the CDR3 is 11 residues. Germline loops: CDR1 KGHDR, CDR2 SFDVKD. This CDR3 is CATSDSYEQYF.

This sequence joins TRBV2 and TRBJ1-2. The CDR3 covers 15 residues. CDR1 and CDR2 (germline): SNHLY, FYNNEI. The CDR3 here is CASSERGRANYGYTF.

The J gene is TRBJ2-1, the V gene TRBV4-1; TCRdb lists TRBD1, though no DNA is available to test this call. The germline V gene has CDR1 MGHRA and CDR2 YSYEKL. CDR3 length: 16 amino acids. The CDR3 sequence: CASSQEVQGSYNEQFF.

The chain combines TRBV7-3 with TRBJ2-1; TCRdb returns TRBD1, unconfirmable since there is no DNA. The length of the CDR3 is 13 residues. CDR1 and CDR2 from the germline V gene are SGHTA and FQGTGA. The CDR3 loop reads CASSLLGGNEQFF.

Here the CDR3 reads CSVDQGVEGYTF. J is TRBJ1-2 and V is TRBV29-1; the TRBD1 assignment by TCRdb is unverifiable without DNA. From germline, CDR1 is SQVTM and CDR2 ANQGSEA. CDR3 length: 12 residues.

The gene calls are TRBV4-1 and TRBJ1-4. CDR1 and CDR2 (germline): MGHRA, YSYEKL. This CDR3 region has 15 residues. This chain's CDR3 is CASSQVAGNNEKLFF.

The CDR3 sequence is CASSLSGGPAYNEQFF. The rearrangement links TRBV27 to TRBJ2-1; the D call from TCRdb, TRBD2, cannot be confirmed without DNA. The CDR3 contains 16 residues. CDR1 and CDR2 (germline): MNHEY, SMNVEV (reference sequence).